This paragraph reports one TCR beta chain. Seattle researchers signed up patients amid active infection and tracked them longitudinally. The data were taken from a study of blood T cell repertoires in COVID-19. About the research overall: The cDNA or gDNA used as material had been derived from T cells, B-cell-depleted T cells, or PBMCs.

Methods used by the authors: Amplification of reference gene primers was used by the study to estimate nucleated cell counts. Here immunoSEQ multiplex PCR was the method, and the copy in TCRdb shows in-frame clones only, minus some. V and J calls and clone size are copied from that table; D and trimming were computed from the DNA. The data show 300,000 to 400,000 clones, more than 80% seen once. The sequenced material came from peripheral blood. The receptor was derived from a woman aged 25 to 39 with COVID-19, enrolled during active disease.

The CDR3 DNA sequence: TGTGCCAGCAGCACCCCCAGGACAGGGACCAACACCGGGGAGCTGTTTTTT. Amino acids: CASSTPRTGTNTGELFF. The chain employs TRBV9 and TRBJ2-2; TRBD1 matches at 8 bases. Germline trimming cut 4 bases from V and 2 bases from J; bases unmatched to any gene: 10. This CDR3 is 17 amino acids long. Per germline, CDR1 SGDLS and CDR2 YYNGEE.